This T cell receptor beta chain was observed in a study of T cell changes during pregnancy in multiple sclerosis. Generated by immunoSEQ multiplex PCR, the TCRdb table keeps only in-frame clones and is missing some. Of around 60,000 clones listed, roughly 89% are singletons. The CDR3 totals 16 residues. The V gene lost 0 bases and the J gene lost 7 bases, with 15 bases spanning the gap. Germline lookup yields CDR1 MGHRA and CDR2 YSYEKL. The chain joins TRBV4-1 to TRBJ2-2, with D perhaps matching TRBD1 (5 bases). The sequenced sample was peripheral blood, obtained in the second trimester of pregnancy. The TCR sequence derives from a female donor with multiple sclerosis, enrolled in a pregnancy study. The CDR3 DNA reads as TGCGCCAGCAGCCAAGATCAGGGCTCCGGTTACGGGGAGCTGTTTTTT. Translating gives CASSQDQGSGYGELFF.